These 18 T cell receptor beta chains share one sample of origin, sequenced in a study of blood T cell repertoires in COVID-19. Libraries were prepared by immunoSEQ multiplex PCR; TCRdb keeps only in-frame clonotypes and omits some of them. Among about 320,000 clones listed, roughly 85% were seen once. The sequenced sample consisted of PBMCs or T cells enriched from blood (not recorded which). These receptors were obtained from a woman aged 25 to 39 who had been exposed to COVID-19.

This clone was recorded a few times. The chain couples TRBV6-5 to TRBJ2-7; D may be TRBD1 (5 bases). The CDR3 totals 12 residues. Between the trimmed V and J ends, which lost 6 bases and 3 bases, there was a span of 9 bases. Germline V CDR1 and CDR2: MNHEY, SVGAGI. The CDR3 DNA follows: TGTGCCAGCAGGCACCAGGGCTACGAGCAGTACTTC. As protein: CASRHQGYEQYF.

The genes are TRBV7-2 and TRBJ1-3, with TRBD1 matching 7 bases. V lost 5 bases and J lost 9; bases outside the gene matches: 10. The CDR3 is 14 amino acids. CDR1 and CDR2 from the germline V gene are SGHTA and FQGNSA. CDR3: CASSPGQNRGTIYF. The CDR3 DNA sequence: TGTGCCAGCAGCCCGGGACAGAACAGGGGCACCATATATTTT.

CDR3 DNA: TGTGCCAGCAGCTGGACAGGGATTGAAAGCAATCAGCCCCAGCATTTT. Translation gives CASSWTGIESNQPQHF. The genes are TRBV7-2 and TRBJ1-5; 8 bases fit TRBD1. Germline V gene data show CDR1 as SGHTA and CDR2 as FQGNSA. This CDR3 has 16 amino acids. The V segment lost 4 bases and the J segment 1 base; nucleotides outside the gene matches: 6.

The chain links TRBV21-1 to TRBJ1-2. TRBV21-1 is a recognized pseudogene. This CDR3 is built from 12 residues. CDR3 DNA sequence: TGTGCCAGCAGGGAGGGTTTAGGTGGCTACACCTTC. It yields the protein CASREGLGGYTF.

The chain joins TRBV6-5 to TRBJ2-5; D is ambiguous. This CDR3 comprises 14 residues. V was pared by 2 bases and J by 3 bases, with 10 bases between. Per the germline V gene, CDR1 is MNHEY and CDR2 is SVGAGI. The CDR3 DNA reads TGTGCCAGCAGTTACGCGGTTGGTAAAGAGACCCAGTACTTC. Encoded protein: CASSYAVGKETQYF.

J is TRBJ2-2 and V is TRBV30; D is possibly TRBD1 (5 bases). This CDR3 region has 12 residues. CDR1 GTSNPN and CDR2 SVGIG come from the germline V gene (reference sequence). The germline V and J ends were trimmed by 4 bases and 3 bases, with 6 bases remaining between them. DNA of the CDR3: TGTGCCTGGAAAGGGGACACCGGGGAGCTGTTTTTT. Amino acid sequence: CAWKGDTGELFF.

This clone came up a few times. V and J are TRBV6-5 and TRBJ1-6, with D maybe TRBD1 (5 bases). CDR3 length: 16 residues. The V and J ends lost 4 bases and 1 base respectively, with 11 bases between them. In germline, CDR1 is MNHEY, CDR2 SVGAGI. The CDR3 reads CASSSNRGSYNSPLHF. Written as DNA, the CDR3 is TGTGCCAGCAGTTCAAATCGGGGGTCCTATAATTCACCCCTCCACTTT.

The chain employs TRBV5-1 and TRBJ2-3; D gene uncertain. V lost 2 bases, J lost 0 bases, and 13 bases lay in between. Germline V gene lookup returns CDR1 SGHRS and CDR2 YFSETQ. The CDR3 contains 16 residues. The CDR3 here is CASSLTRSGSTDTQYF. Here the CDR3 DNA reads TGCGCCAGCAGCTTAACACGGAGTGGTAGCACAGATACGCAGTATTTT.

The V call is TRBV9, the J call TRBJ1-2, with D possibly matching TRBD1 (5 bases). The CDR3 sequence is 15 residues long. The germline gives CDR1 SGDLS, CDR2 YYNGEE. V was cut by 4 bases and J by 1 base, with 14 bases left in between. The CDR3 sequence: CASSSMMDINYGYTF. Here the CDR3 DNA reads TGTGCCAGCAGCTCCATGATGGACATTAACTATGGCTACACCTTC. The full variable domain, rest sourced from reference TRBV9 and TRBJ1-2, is DSGVTQTPKHLITATGQRVTLRCSPRSGDLSVYWYQQSLDQGLQFLIQYYNGEERAKGNILERFSAQQFPDLHSELNLSSLELGDSALYFCASSSMMDINYGYTFGSGTRLTVV.

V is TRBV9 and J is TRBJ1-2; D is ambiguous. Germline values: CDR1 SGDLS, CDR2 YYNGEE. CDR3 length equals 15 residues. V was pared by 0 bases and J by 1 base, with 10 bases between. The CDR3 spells CASSVDLSYNYGYTF. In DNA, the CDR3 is TGTGCCAGCAGCGTAGATCTGTCGTATAACTATGGCTACACCTTC.

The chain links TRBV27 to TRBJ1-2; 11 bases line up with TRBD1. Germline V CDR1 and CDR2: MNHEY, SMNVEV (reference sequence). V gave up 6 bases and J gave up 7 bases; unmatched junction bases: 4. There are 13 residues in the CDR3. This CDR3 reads CASRGQGVFGYTF. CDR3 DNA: TGTGCCAGCAGGGGACAGGGGGTTTTTGGCTACACCTTC.

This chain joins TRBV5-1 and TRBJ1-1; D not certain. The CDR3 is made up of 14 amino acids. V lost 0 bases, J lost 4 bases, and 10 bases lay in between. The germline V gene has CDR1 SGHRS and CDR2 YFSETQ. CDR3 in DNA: TGCGCCAGCAGCTTGGATAATGCGATCACTGAAGCTTTCTTT. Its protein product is CASSLDNAITEAFF.

In nucleotides, the CDR3 is TGTGCCAGCAGTTTATCGCCAGGGCTCGATGGCTACACCTTC. It is translated as CASSLSPGLDGYTF. The chain combines TRBV28 with TRBJ1-2, with D maybe TRBD1 (5 bases). V dropped 1 base and J dropped 6 bases, with 12 bases sitting between them. Looked up from germline, CDR1 is MDHEN and CDR2 is SYDVKM. CDR3 size: 14 residues.

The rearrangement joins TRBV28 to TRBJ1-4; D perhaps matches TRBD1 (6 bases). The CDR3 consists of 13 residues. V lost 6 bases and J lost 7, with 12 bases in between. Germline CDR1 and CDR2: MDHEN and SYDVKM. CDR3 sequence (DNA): TGTGCCAGCAGGGGGGCAGGAGGTGAAAAACTGTTTTTT. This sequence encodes CASRGAGGEKLFF.

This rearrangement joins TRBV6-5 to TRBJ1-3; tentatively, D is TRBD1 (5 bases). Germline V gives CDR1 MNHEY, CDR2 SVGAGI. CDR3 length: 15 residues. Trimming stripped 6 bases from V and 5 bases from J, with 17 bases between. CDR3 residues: CASRGSGGRRNTIYF. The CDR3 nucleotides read TGTGCCAGCAGAGGTTCGGGGGGACGGAGAAACACCATATATTTT.

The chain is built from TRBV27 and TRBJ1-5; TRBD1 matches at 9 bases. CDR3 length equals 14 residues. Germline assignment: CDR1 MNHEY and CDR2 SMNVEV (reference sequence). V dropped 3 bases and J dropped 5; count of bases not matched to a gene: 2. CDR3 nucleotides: TGTGCCAGCAGTTTGGGACAGGGTGATCAGCCCCAGCATTTT. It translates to CASSLGQGDQPQHF.

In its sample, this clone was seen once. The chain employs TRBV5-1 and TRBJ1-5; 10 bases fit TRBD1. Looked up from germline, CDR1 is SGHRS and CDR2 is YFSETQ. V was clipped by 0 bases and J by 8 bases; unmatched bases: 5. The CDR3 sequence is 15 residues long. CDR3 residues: CASSLGQGAPEPQHF. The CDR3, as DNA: TGCGCCAGCAGCTTGGGACAGGGGGCGCCTGAGCCCCAGCATTTT.

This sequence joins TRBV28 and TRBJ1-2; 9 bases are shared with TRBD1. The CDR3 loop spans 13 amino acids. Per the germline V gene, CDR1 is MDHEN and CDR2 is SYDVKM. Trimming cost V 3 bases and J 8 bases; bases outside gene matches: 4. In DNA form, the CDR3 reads TGTGCCAGCAGTTTCGGGACAGGGACCGGCTACACCTTC. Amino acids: CASSFGTGTGYTF.